The following is a TCR beta chain sequence with its context. Its matching antigen is unknown. Naive CD8 libraries were made from 20,000 to 1,000,000 sorted cells, and they used 10%, 30% or 50% RNA. TCRdb itself ran the PCR reads through MiXCR, one entry per CDR3 protein. The table lists under 600,000 distinct CDR3 sequences, around 25% of them singletons. These data belong to a study of molecular identifiers for immune sequencing clone quantification. This CDR3 is built from 15 residues. Between the trimmed V and J ends, which lost 5 bases and 2 bases, there was a span of 13 bases. Whole-study results and caveats: Spiked TCR RNA from one Jurkat cell reportedly showed up when mixed among around 1 million naive cells.

This clonotype was sampled from a human donor in good health. Some libraries in this study had Jurkat cell RNA spiked in. The sequencing sample was made of naive CD8+ T cells from blood, with Jurkat cell RNA spiked in. The subset here: FACS-sorted CD8+CD4-CCR7+CD45RA+ naive T cells. The chain links TRBV12-3 or TRBV12-4 to TRBJ2-1; possibly TRBD1 for D (5 bases). The DNA of the CDR3 is TGTGCCAGCAGTGCAGGGATAGGGACCTACAATGAGCAGTTCTTC. As protein: CASSAGIGTYNEQFF.